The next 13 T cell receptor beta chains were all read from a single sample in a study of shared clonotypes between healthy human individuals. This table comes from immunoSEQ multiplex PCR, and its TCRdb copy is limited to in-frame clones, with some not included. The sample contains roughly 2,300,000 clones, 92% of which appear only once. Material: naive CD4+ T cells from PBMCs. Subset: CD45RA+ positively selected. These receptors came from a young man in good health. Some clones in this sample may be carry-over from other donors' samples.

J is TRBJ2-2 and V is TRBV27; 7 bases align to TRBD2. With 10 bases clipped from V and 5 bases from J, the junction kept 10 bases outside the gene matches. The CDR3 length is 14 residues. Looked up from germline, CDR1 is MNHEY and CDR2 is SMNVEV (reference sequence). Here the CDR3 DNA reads TGTGCCACCAAGTCACTAGCGATAACCGGGGAGCTGTTTTTT. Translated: CATKSLAITGELFF.

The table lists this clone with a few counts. DNA of the CDR3: TGTGCCAGCAGCCCGGCTCAGGGGAGGGATCCTGAAGCTTTCTTT. It is translated as CASSPAQGRDPEAFF. The V and J genes are TRBV5-4 and TRBJ1-1, with D tentatively TRBD1 (6 bases). Germline assignment: CDR1 SGHNT and CDR2 YYREEE (reference sequence). V was cut by 4 bases and J by 6 bases, with 19 bases left in between. The CDR3 totals 15 residues.

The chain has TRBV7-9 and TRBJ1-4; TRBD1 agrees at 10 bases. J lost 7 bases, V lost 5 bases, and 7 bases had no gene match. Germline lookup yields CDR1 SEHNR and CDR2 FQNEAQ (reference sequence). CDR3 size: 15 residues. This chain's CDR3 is CASSDDRGRGEKLFF. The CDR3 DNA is TGTGCCAGCAGCGACGACAGGGGGCGTGGTGAAAAACTGTTTTTT. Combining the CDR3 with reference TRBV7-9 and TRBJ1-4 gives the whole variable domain DTGVSQNPRHKITKRGQNVTFRCDPISEHNRLYWYRQTLGQGPEFLTYFQNEAQLEKSRLLSDRFSAERPKGSFSTLEIQRTEQGDSAMYLCASSDDRGRGEKLFFGSGTQLSVL.

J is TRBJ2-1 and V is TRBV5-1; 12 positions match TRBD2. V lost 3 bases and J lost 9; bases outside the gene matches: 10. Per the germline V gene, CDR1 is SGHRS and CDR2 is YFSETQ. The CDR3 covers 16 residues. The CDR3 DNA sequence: TGCGCCAGCAGCTGGGAGCTAGCGGGAGGGCTAGGTGAGCAGTTCTTC. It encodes CASSWELAGGLGEQFF.

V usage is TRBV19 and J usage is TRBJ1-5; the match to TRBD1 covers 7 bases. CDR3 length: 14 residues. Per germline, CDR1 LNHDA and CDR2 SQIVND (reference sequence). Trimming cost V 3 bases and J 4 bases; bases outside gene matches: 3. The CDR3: CASSMIRGNQPQHF. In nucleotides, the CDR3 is TGTGCCAGTAGTATGATCAGGGGGAATCAGCCCCAGCATTTT. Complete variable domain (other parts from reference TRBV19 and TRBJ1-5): DGGITQSPKYLFRKEGQNVTLSCEQNLNHDAMYWYRQDPGQGLRLIYYSQIVNDFQKGDIAEGYSVSREKKESFPLTVTSAQKNPTAFYLCASSMIRGNQPQHFGDGTRLSIL.

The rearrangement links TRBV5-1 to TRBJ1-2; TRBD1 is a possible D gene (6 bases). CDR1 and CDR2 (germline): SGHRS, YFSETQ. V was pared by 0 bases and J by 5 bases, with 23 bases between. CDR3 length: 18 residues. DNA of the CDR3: TGCGCCAGCAGCTTGGCCGGGTCGGGTAGGCCCGGACAGTATGGCTACACCTTC. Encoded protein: CASSLAGSGRPGQYGYTF.

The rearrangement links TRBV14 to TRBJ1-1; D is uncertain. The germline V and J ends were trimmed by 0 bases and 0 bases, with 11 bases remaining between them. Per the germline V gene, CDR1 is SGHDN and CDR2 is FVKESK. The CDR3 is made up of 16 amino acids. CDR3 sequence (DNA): TGTGCCAGCAGCCAAGATAGGCGGACCATGAACACTGAAGCTTTCTTT. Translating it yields CASSQDRRTMNTEAFF.

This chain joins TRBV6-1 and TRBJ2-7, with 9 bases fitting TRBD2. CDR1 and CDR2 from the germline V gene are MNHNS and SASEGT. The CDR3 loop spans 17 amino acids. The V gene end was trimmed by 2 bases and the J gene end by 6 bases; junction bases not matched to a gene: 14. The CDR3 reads CASSEQGGAGGRGEQYF. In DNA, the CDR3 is TGTGCCAGCAGTGAACAGGGAGGAGCGGGAGGTAGGGGCGAGCAGTACTTC.

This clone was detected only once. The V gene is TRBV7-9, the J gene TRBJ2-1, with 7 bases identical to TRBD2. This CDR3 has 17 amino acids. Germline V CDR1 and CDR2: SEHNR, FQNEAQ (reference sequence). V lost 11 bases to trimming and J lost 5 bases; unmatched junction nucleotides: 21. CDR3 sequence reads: CACELGKPAGRNNEQFF. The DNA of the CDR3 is TGTGCCTGCGAATTGGGGAAGCCAGCGGGAAGAAACAATGAGCAGTTCTTC.

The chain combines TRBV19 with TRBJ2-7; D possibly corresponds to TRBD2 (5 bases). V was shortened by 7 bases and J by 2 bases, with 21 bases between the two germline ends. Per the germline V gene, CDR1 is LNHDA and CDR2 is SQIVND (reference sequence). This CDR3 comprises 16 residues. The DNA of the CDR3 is TGTGCCAGTACGGCTACACCGTCGCGGGTCCCCTACGAGCAGTACTTC. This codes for CASTATPSRVPYEQYF.

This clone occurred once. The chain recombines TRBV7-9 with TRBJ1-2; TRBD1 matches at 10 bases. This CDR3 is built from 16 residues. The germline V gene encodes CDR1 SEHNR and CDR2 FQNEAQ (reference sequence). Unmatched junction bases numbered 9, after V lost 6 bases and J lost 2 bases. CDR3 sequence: CASRQPGTGANYGYTF. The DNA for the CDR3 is TGTGCCAGCAGGCAACCGGGGACAGGGGCGAACTATGGCTACACCTTC.

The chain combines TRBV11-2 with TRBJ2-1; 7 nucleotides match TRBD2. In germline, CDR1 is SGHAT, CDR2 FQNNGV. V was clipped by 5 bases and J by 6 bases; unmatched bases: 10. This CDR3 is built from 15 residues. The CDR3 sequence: CASSEGLAAFNEQFF. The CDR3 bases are TGTGCCAGCAGCGAGGGTCTAGCGGCCTTCAATGAGCAGTTCTTC.

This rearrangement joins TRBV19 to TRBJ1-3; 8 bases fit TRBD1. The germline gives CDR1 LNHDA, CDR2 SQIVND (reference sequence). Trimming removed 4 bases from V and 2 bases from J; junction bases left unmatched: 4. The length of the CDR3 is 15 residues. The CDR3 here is CASSTSTGAGNTIYF. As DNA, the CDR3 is TGTGCCAGTAGTACCTCGACAGGGGCTGGAAACACCATATATTTT.